This paragraph reports one T cell receptor (beta chain). What it binds is unknown. All participants were of European descent. This entry comes from a study of untreated major depressive disorder. The study's findings and limits: Sequencing showed nonsignificant TRBV25-01 and TRBV02-01 differences matching flow cytometry.

Sequencing was performed with immunoSEQ multiplex PCR; in TCRdb, only in-frame clones are kept and a portion is missing. The repertoire holds 15,000 to 20,000 clones, with under 90% as singletons. Germline V gene data show CDR1 as LNHDA and CDR2 as SQIVND (reference sequence). V was clipped by 1 base and J by 7 bases, with 14 bases between them. This CDR3 region has 15 residues. The sample comprised CD4+ T cells from PBMCs. This clonotype was sampled from a young woman in good health. This chain connects TRBV19 to TRBJ2-1, with D possibly being TRBD1 or TRBD2 (5 bases each). The CDR3 sequence: CASSIGLQGRNEQFF. The CDR3 coding sequence is TGTGCCAGTAGTATAGGGCTCCAGGGACGGAATGAGCAGTTCTTC.